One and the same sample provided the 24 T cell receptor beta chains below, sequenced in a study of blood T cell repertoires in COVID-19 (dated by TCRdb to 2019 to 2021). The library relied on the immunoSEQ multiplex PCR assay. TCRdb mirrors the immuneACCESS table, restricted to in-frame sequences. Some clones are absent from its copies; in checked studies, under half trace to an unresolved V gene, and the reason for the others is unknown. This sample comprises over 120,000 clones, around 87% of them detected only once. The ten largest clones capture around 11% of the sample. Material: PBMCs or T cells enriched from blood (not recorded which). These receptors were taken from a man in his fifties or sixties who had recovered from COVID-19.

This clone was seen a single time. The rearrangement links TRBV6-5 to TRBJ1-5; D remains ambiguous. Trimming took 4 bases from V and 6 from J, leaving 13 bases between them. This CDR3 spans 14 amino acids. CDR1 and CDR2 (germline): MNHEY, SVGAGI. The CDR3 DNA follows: TGTGCCAGCAGTTCCTTTGCGGCGGGTCAGCCCCAGCATTTT. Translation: CASSSFAAGQPQHF.

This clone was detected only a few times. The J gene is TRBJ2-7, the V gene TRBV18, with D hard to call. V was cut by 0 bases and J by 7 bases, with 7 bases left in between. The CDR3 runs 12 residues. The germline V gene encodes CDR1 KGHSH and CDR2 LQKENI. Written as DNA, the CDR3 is TGTGCCAGCTCACCACCAGGAGTTGAGCAGTACTTC. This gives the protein CASSPPGVEQYF.

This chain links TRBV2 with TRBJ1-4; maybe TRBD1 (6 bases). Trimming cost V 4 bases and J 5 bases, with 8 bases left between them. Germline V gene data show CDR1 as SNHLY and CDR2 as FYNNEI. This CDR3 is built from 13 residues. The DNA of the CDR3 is TGTGCCAGCAGTGGGGACATAAATGAAAAACTGTTTTTT. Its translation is CASSGDINEKLFF.

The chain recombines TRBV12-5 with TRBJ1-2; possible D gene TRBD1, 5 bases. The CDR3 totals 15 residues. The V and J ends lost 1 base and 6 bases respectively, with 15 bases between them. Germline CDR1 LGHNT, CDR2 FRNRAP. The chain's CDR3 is CASGLALVRVDGYTF. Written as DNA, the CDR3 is TGTGCTAGTGGTTTGGCACTGGTCAGGGTGGATGGCTACACCTTC.

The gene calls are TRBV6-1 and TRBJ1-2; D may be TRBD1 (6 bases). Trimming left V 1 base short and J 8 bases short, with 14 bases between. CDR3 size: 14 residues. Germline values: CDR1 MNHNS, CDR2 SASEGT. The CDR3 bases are TGTGCCAGCAGTGAAGGGATGGGGGCTGGGGGCTACACCTTC. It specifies CASSEGMGAGGYTF.

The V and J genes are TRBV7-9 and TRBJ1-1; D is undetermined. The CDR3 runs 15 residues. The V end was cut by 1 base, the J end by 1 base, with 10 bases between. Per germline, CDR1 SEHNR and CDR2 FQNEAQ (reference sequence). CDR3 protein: CASSLVWAKNTEAFF. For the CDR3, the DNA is TGTGCCAGCAGCTTAGTCTGGGCCAAGAACACTGAAGCTTTCTTT.

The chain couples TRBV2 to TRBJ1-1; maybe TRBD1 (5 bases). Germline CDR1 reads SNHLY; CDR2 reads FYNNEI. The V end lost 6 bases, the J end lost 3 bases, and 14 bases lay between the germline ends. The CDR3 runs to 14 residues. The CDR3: CASRGTKGYTEAFF. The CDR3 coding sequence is TGTGCCAGCAGGGGAACAAAGGGGTACACTGAAGCTTTCTTT.

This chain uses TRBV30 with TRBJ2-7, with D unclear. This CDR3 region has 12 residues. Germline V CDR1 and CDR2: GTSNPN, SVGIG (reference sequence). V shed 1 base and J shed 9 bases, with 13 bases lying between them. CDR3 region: CAWSDQVIGQYF. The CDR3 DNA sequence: TGTGCCTGGAGTGACCAGGTCATTGGGCAGTACTTC. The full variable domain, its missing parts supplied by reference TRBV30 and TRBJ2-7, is SQTIHQWPATLVQPVGSPLSLECTVEGTSNPNLYWYRQAAGRGLQLLFYSVGIGQISSEVPQNLSASRPQDRQFILSSKKLLLSDSGFYLCAWSDQVIGQYFGPGTRLTVT.

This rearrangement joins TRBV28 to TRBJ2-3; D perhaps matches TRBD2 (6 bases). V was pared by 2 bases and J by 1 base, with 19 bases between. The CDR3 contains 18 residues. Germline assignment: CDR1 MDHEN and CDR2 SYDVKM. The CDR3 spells CASSLILATGSGTDTQYF. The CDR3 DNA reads TGTGCCAGCAGTTTAATCCTAGCCACCGGGAGCGGCACAGATACGCAGTATTTT.

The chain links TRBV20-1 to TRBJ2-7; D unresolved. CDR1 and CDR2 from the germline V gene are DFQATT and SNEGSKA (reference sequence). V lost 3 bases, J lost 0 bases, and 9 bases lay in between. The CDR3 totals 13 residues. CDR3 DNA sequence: TGCAGTGCTAGTGCACGGTCCTCCTACGAGCAGTACTTC. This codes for CSASARSSYEQYF.

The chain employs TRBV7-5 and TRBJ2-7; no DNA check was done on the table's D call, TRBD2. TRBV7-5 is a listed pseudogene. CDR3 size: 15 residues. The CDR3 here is CVRSFTSGGAYEQYF. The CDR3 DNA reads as TGTGTCAGAAGCTTTACTAGCGGGGGGGCCTACGAGCAGTACTTC.

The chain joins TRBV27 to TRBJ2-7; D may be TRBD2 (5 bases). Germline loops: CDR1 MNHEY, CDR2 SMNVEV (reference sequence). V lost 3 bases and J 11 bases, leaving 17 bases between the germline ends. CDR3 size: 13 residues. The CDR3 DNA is TGTGCCAGCAGTTTTACGGTCTCCAACGGGAAGTACTTC. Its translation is CASSFTVSNGKYF.

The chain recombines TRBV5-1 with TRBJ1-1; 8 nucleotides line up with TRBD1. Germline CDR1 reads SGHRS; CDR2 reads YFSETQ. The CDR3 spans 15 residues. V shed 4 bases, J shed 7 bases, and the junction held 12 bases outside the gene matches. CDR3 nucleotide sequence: TGCGCCAGCAGCGCACAGCAGGGGGCGCACGATGAAGCTTTCTTT. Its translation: CASSAQQGAHDEAFF. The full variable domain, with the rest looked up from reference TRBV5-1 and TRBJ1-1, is KAGVTQTPRYLIKTRGQQVTLSCSPISGHRSVSWYQQTPGQGLQFLFEYFSETQRNKGNFPGRFSGRQFSNSRSEMNVSTLELGDSALYLCASSAQQGAHDEAFFGQGTRLTVV.

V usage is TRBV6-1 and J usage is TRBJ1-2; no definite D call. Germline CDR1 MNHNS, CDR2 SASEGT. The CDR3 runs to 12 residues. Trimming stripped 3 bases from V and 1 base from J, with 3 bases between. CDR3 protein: CASSDNNYGYTF. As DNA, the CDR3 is TGTGCCAGCAGTGACAATAACTATGGCTACACCTTC.

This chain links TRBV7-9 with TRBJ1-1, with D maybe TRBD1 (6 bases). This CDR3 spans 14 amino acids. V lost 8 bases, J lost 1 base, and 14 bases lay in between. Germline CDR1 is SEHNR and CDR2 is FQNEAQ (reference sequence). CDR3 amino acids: CASGGAGRNTEAFF. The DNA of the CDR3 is TGTGCCAGCGGGGGGGCCGGGCGGAACACTGAAGCTTTCTTT.

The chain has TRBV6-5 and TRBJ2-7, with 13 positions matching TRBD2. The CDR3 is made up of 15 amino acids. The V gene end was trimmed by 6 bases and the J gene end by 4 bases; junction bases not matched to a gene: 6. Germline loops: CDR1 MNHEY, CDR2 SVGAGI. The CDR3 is CASRTGTSGNYEQYF. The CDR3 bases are TGTGCCAGCAGAACCGGGACTAGCGGGAATTACGAGCAGTACTTC.

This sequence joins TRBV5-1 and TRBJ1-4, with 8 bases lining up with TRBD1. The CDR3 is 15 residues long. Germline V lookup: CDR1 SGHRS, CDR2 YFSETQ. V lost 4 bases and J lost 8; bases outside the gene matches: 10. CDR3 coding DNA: TGCGCCAGCAGCGCCCAGGGACAGGAGGTCGAAAAACTGTTTTTT. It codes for CASSAQGQEVEKLFF.

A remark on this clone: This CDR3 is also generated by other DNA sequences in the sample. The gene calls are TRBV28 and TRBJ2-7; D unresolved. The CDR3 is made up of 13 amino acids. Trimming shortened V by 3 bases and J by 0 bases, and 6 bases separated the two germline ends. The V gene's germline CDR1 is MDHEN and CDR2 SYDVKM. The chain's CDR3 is CASSFGSSYEQYF. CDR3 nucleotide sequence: TGTGCCAGCAGTTTTGGTAGCTCCTACGAGCAGTACTTC. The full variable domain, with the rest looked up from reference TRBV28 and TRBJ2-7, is DVKVTQSSRYLVKRTGEKVFLECVQDMDHENMFWYRQDPGLGLRLIYFSYDVKMKEKGDIPEGYSVSREKKERFSLILESASTNQTSMYLCASSFGSSYEQYFGPGTRLTVT.

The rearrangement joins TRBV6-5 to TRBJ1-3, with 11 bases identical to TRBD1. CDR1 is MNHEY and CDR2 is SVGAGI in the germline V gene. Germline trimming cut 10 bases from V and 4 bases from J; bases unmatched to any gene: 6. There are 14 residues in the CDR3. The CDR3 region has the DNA TGTGCCACAGGACAGGGGGCGACCGGAAACACCATATATTTT. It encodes CATGQGATGNTIYF.

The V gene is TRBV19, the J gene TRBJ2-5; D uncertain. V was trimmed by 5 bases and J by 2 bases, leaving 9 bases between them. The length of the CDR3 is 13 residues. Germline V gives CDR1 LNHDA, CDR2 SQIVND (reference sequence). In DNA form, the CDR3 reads TGTGCCAGTAGTCACAACAGACAAGAGACCCAGTACTTC. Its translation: CASSHNRQETQYF.

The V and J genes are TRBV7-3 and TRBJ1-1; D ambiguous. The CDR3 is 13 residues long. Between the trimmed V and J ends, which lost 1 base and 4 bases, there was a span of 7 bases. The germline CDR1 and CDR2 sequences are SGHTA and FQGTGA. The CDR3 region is CASSLRRGTEAFF. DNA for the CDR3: TGTGCCAGCAGCTTAAGACGGGGCACTGAAGCTTTCTTT. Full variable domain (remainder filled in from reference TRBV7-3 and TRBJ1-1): GAGVSQTPSNKVTEKGKYVELRCDPISGHTALYWYRQSLGQGPEFLIYFQGTGAADDSGLPNDRFFAVRPEGSVSTLKIQRTERGDSAVYLCASSLRRGTEAFFGQGTRLTVV.

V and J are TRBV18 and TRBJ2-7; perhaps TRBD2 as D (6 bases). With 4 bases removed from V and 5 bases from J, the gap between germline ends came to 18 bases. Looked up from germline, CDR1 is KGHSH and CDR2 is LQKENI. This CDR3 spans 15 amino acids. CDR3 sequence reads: CASSLGGSAGNEQYF. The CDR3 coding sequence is TGTGCCAGCTCACTAGGTGGGTCCGCGGGGAACGAGCAGTACTTC.

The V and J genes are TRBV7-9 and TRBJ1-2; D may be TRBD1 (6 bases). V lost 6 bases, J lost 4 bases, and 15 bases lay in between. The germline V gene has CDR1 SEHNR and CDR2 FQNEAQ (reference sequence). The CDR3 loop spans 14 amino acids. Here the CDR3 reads CASRPQGPFYGYTF. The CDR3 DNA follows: TGTGCCAGCAGACCACAGGGCCCTTTCTATGGCTACACCTTC.

The CDR3, as DNA: TGTGCCAGCAGTTTATGGCAGGCCTCGGGGGCTTTCTTT. Protein product: CASSLWQASGAFF. This chain links TRBV28 with TRBJ1-1, with D unclear. Germline V gives CDR1 MDHEN, CDR2 SYDVKM. CDR3 length: 13 residues. Trimming cost V 0 bases and J 11 bases, with 13 bases left between them.